Shown below are 15 T cell receptor beta chains from a single sample sequenced in a study of blood T cell repertoires in COVID-19. The data were produced by immunoSEQ multiplex PCR, yet TCRdb's version contains in-frame clones alone and is incomplete. The profile covers 250,000 to 350,000 clones, with about 91% appearing a single time and just under 9% taken by the ten largest. Sequenced material: PBMCs or T cells enriched from blood (not recorded which). The receptors come from a woman between 18 and 30 years old who had recovered from COVID-19.

The V call is TRBV14, the J call TRBJ2-7; a weak D match, TRBD2 (5 bases). Trimming took 0 bases from V and 3 from J, leaving 9 bases between them. This CDR3 is built from 14 residues. Per the germline V gene, CDR1 is SGHDN and CDR2 is FVKESK. The CDR3 sequence is CASSQDPGSYEQYF. The CDR3, as DNA: TGTGCCAGCAGCCAAGATCCGGGAAGCTACGAGCAGTACTTC.

This clone was seen more than once but under ten times. The chain links TRBV5-1 to TRBJ2-7; D unclear. The V and J ends lost 1 base and 0 bases respectively, with 11 bases between them. This CDR3 spans 15 amino acids. From germline, CDR1 is SGHRS and CDR2 YFSETQ. The CDR3 sequence is CASSLTQPGSYEQYF. CDR3 DNA: TGCGCCAGCAGCTTGACGCAGCCGGGCTCCTACGAGCAGTACTTC.

This chain uses TRBV7-6 with TRBJ1-2; 8 bases are a match to TRBD1. The length of the CDR3 is 18 residues. The J segment lost 8 bases and the V segment lost 4 bases, leaving 21 bases of the junction unmatched. Germline CDR1 is SGHVS and CDR2 is FNYEAQ. CDR3 in amino acids: CASSSQGYGDGQGGGYTF. CDR3 DNA sequence: TGTGCCAGCAGCTCCCAGGGCTATGGGGATGGACAGGGCGGCGGCTACACCTTC.

This clone has a handful of counts. V usage is TRBV30 and J usage is TRBJ2-3; D not resolved. With 2 bases removed from V and 0 bases from J, the gap between germline ends came to 12 bases. The CDR3 length is 15 residues. Germline CDR1 is GTSNPN and CDR2 is SVGIG (reference sequence). For the CDR3, the DNA is TGTGCCTGGAGTAGATCAGTAGCTAGCACAGATACGCAGTATTTT. As protein: CAWSRSVASTDTQYF.

The chain carries TRBV27 and TRBJ2-1, with 10 bases lining up with TRBD2. The trim removed 3 bases at V and 7 bases at J, leaving 3 bases unmatched. The germline gives CDR1 MNHEY, CDR2 SMNVEV (reference sequence). This CDR3 is built from 14 residues. The CDR3 nucleotides read TGTGCCAGCAGTTTTAGCGGGGGGACGAATGAGCAGTTCTTC. Translating gives CASSFSGGTNEQFF.

The CDR3 is CAIRDRDRGRTGELFF. CDR3 DNA sequence: TGTGCCATCAGGGACCGGGACAGGGGTCGCACCGGGGAGCTGTTTTTT. The J gene is TRBJ2-2, the V gene TRBV10-3; 10 bases are a match to TRBD1. The CDR3 runs to 16 residues. V shed 6 bases and J 4 bases; nucleotides not matched to a gene: 8. Germline values: CDR1 ENHRY, CDR2 SYGVKD.

The chain employs TRBV5-1 and TRBJ2-5; D gene ambiguous. The CDR3 spans 11 residues. Trimming pared 1 base from V and 5 bases from J, leaving 3 bases between. The germline gives CDR1 SGHRS, CDR2 YFSETQ. The CDR3 bases are TGCGCCAGCAGCTTGCGGGAGACCCAGTACTTC. Amino acid sequence: CASSLRETQYF.

The chain combines TRBV28 with TRBJ2-7; 8 bases agree with TRBD1. Unmatched junction bases numbered 13, after V lost 4 bases and J lost 5 bases. The V gene's germline CDR1 is MDHEN and CDR2 SYDVKM. CDR3 length equals 16 residues. The CDR3 is CASSSPHRGMVNEQYF. DNA for the CDR3: TGTGCCAGCAGTTCCCCCCACAGGGGGATGGTGAACGAGCAGTACTTC.

This clone came up once. This rearrangement joins TRBV11-1 to TRBJ1-1; D remains ambiguous. The CDR3 has 12 residues. Germline CDR1 is SGHAT and CDR2 is FQDESV (reference sequence). Between the trimmed V and J ends, which lost 3 bases and 5 bases, there was a span of 7 bases. CDR3 residues: CASSFRWTEAFF. As DNA, the CDR3 is TGTGCCAGCAGCTTCAGGTGGACTGAAGCTTTCTTT.

The V gene is TRBV6-2 or TRBV6-3, the J gene TRBJ1-5; TRBD1 aligns across 8 bases. The V gene's germline CDR1 is MNHEY and CDR2 SVGEGT. After removal of 2 bases from V and 0 bases from J, the junction contained 9 bases not matched to a gene. CDR3 length: 18 amino acids. The DNA for the CDR3 is TGTGCCAGCAGTTACCACCGAGACAGGGGATTTAGCAATCAGCCCCAGCATTTT. Protein: CASSYHRDRGFSNQPQHF.

This CDR3 is CASSKVWASGELFF. The CDR3 DNA follows: TGTGCCAGTAGTAAGGTCTGGGCTTCCGGGGAGCTGTTTTTT. The chain is built from TRBV19 and TRBJ2-2; D not certain. The length of the CDR3 is 14 residues. The germline gives CDR1 LNHDA, CDR2 SQIVND (reference sequence). The V end lost 4 bases, the J end lost 6 bases, and 12 bases lay between the germline ends.

The chain has TRBV6-1 and TRBJ2-7, with D possibly matching TRBD2 (6 bases). Trimming left V 1 base short and J 3 bases short, with 13 bases between. The germline V gene has CDR1 MNHNS and CDR2 SASEGT. This CDR3 comprises 15 residues. The DNA of the CDR3 is TGTGCCAGCAGTGAAGGGCCTAGCGTCGGCTACGAGCAGTACTTC. As protein: CASSEGPSVGYEQYF.

The rearrangement uses TRBV24-1 and TRBJ2-7, with D perhaps matching TRBD1 (6 bases). The V gene lost 1 base and the J gene lost 4 bases, with 16 bases spanning the gap. The CDR3 contains 16 residues. The germline V gene encodes CDR1 KGHDR and CDR2 SFDVKD. The CDR3 DNA is TGTGCCACCAGTGATTTCCGGGGACACCATCGGTACGAGCAGTACTTC. It encodes CATSDFRGHHRYEQYF.

The V and J genes are TRBV6-1 and TRBJ2-7; D is undetermined. Germline CDR1 is MNHNS and CDR2 is SASEGT. The CDR3 is 11 residues long. V was cut by 2 bases and J by 6 bases, with 5 bases left in between. CDR3 amino acids: CASSESLEQYF. In DNA, the CDR3 is TGTGCCAGCAGTGAAAGCCTCGAGCAGTACTTC.

The V gene is TRBV28, the J gene TRBJ2-3; 13 positions match TRBD2. The V gene's germline CDR1 is MDHEN and CDR2 SYDVKM. This CDR3 contains 17 residues. The junction had 12 bases not matched to a gene; V was cut back by 7 bases and J by 5 bases. In DNA, the CDR3 is TGTGCCAGCAAGAGGGGACTAGCGGGAAATTGGGGAGATACGCAGTATTTT. Protein: CASKRGLAGNWGDTQYF.